This T cell receptor beta chain emerged from a study of regulatory T cells in long-lasting Graves disease. Study-wide context: Over 5 years of antithyroid drugs plus positive TSH receptor antibodies defined persistent Graves' disease. General observations from the study: Favored gene segments in persistent disease were TRBV28, TRBJ1-2 and TRBJ2-5. Persistent Graves' disease cases displayed lower TCR diversity than newly diagnosed ones.

This clonotype was seen more than once but under ten times. What it binds is unknown. CDR3-region Arm-PCR and iRepertoire HTBI primers produced the TCR beta libraries. One entry per CDR3 protein results from TCRdb running MiXCR on the multiplex PCR reads. The table shows roughly 470,000 distinct CDR3 sequences, with about 20% occurring only once. The time point here: persistent/refractory GD, antithyroid drugs over 5 years with positive TRAb. PBMC-extracted RNA yielded the TCR library. Roughly 10-milliliter peripheral blood samples went into EDTA tubes. Trimming shortened V by 6 bases and J by 2 bases, and 13 bases separated the two germline ends. The CDR3 is 15 residues long.

V gene TRBV12-3 or TRBV12-4 combines with J gene TRBJ1-4, with D possibly TRBD1 on 5 matching bases. The clonotype was recovered from a female donor with Graves disease. Sequenced here: peripheral blood mononuclear cells (PBMCs), sampled when the disease was refractory, from a patient treated with antithyroid drugs. The CDR3 DNA reads TGTGCCAGCAGAGATTCCGGGGGGACTAATGAAAAACTGTTTTTT. Translating gives CASRDSGGTNEKLFF.